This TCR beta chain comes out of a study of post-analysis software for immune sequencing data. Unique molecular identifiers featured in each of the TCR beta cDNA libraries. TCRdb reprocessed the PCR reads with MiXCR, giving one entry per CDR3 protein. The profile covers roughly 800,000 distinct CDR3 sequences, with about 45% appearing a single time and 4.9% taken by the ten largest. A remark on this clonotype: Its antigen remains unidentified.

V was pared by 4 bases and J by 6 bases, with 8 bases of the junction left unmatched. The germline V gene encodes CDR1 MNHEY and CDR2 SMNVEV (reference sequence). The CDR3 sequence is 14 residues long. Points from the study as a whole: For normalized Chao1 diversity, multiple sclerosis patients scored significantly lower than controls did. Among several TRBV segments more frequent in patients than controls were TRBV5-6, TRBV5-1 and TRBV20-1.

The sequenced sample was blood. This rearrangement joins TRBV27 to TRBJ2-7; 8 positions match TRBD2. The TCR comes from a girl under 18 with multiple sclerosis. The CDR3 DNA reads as TGTGCCAGCAGTTCTGCGGGAGGTTTAGGCGAGCAGTACTTC. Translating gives CASSSAGGLGEQYF.